These 30 T cell receptor beta chains came from one sample sequenced in a study of control samples from healthy donors and cancer patients. The assay was immunoSEQ multiplex PCR, and TCRdb's table has in-frame clones only and misses some. The sample contains about 180,000 clones, approximately 92% of which appear only once. Source material: blood. Receptor source: a man aged 25 to 40 in good health.

V gene TRBV2 combines with J gene TRBJ1-2; 9 nucleotides agree with TRBD1. V gave up 4 bases and J gave up 6 bases; unmatched junction bases: 3. The V gene's germline CDR1 is SNHLY and CDR2 FYNNEI. This CDR3 spans 13 amino acids. The CDR3 DNA reads as TGTGCCAGCAGTGTGGGGACAGGGAATGGCTACACCTTC. This codes for CASSVGTGNGYTF.

The rearrangement uses TRBV10-3 and TRBJ2-1; TRBD2 agrees at 12 bases. Germline V CDR1 and CDR2: ENHRY, SYGVKD. This CDR3 is 15 amino acids long. V lost 4 bases and J lost 5; bases outside the gene matches: 3. The chain's CDR3 is CAISGRLAGDNEQFF. CDR3 DNA sequence: TGTGCCATCAGTGGACGACTAGCGGGGGACAATGAGCAGTTCTTC.

The chain recombines TRBV24-1 with TRBJ2-1, with D unclear. Trimming removed 9 bases at V and 0 bases at J, with 14 bases between. The CDR3 is 15 amino acids. The germline CDR1 and CDR2 sequences are KGHDR and SFDVKD. The CDR3 DNA reads as TGTGCCACCCGCGGCACGAGAAGCTCCTACAATGAGCAGTTCTTC. Its translation: CATRGTRSSYNEQFF.

V usage is TRBV5-6 and J usage is TRBJ1-5; D gene unclear. The CDR3 runs 13 residues. The germline V gene encodes CDR1 SGHDT and CDR2 YYEEEE. Trimming removed 2 bases from V and 4 bases from J, with 7 bases in between. CDR3 DNA: TGTGCCAGCAGCTTTCTGGGGAATCAGCCCCAGCATTTT. Translating it yields CASSFLGNQPQHF.

The rearrangement links TRBV7-3 to TRBJ2-1; either TRBD1 or TRBD2 may supply D (5 bases each). CDR3 length: 13 amino acids. Germline CDR1 and CDR2: SGHTA and FQGTGA. V gave up 5 bases and J gave up 8 bases, with 13 bases separating them. The CDR3 DNA follows: TGTGCCAGCAGCACCATCGGGGACGATGAGCAGTTCTTC. It translates to CASSTIGDDEQFF.

The J gene is TRBJ1-2, the V gene TRBV12-5; 10 nucleotides agree with TRBD1. The V gene end was trimmed by 5 bases and the J gene end by 5 bases; junction bases not matched to a gene: 5. Germline V gene sequence: CDR1 LGHNT, CDR2 FRNRAP. This CDR3 region has 14 residues. The DNA for the CDR3 is TGTGCTAGTGGTATGGGACAGGGGACTTATGGCTACACCTTC. Translating gives CASGMGQGTYGYTF. Full variable domain (remainder filled in from reference TRBV12-5 and TRBJ1-2): DARVTQTPRHKVTEMGQEVTMRCQPILGHNTVFWYRQTMMQGLELLAYFRNRAPLDDSGMPKDRFSAEMPDATLATLKIQPSEPRDSAVYFCASGMGQGTYGYTFGSGTRLTVV.

J is TRBJ2-7 and V is TRBV6-2 or TRBV6-3, with 7 nucleotides matching TRBD2. Germline-derived CDR1 and CDR2 are MNHEY and SVGEGT. Trimming cost V 5 bases and J 3 bases; bases outside gene matches: 13. This CDR3 is 16 amino acids long. CDR3 in amino acids: CASSTPASGGSYEQYF. CDR3 bases: TGTGCCAGCAGTACCCCAGCCTCTGGCGGGAGCTACGAGCAGTACTTC.

The chain combines TRBV7-9 with TRBJ2-3, with D perhaps TRBD2 (5 bases). The germline V gene has CDR1 SEHNR and CDR2 FQNEAQ (reference sequence). With 3 bases removed from V and 0 bases from J, the gap between germline ends came to 10 bases. The CDR3 extends over 15 amino acids. For the CDR3, the DNA is TGTGCCAGCAGCTTTGGACTCTCTAGCACAGATACGCAGTATTTT. This sequence encodes CASSFGLSSTDTQYF.

The genes are TRBV5-1 and TRBJ2-7, with a possible D match to TRBD2 (6 bases). The CDR3 is made up of 14 amino acids. V dropped 4 bases and J dropped 1 base, with 12 bases sitting between them. Germline CDR1 is SGHRS and CDR2 is YFSETQ. The CDR3 region has the DNA TGCGCCAGCAGCCTCCTGACTAGTTCCTACGAGCAGTACTTC. This encodes CASSLLTSSYEQYF. The complete variable domain, with remaining parts taken from reference TRBV5-1 and TRBJ2-7, reads KAGVTQTPRYLIKTRGQQVTLSCSPISGHRSVSWYQQTPGQGLQFLFEYFSETQRNKGNFPGRFSGRQFSNSRSEMNVSTLELGDSALYLCASSLLTSSYEQYFGPGTRLTVT.

The chain joins TRBV19 to TRBJ1-5, with a weak D call TRBD1 (5 bases). The germline CDR1 and CDR2 sequences are LNHDA and SQIVND (reference sequence). This CDR3 comprises 12 residues. The ends were cut back, 0 bases at V and 12 bases at J, with 9 bases in the middle. CDR3 nucleotide sequence: TGTGCCAGTAGTATAGACGGAAGGGGCCAGCATTTT. Translation: CASSIDGRGQHF.

The chain links TRBV2 to TRBJ1-1, with D unresolved. CDR3 length: 12 amino acids. V was clipped by 6 bases and J by 10 bases, with 15 bases between them. Germline-derived CDR1 and CDR2 are SNHLY and FYNNEI. The CDR3 here is CASSGWTAGAFF. The CDR3, as DNA: TGTGCCAGCAGCGGGTGGACTGCTGGAGCTTTCTTT.

The chain joins TRBV5-1 to TRBJ2-1; 7 nucleotides agree with TRBD2. With V trimmed by 6 bases and J by 6 bases, 9 bases remained unmatched. Germline V CDR1 and CDR2: SGHRS, YFSETQ. The CDR3 sequence is 14 residues long. The CDR3 coding sequence is TGCGCCAGCAAGTCGGCGACTAGCAGCAATGAGCAGTTCTTC. Translating it yields CASKSATSSNEQFF.

The V gene is TRBV5-1, the J gene TRBJ1-6; D possibly corresponds to TRBD1 (5 bases). V lost 0 bases and J 9 bases, leaving 10 bases between the germline ends. The CDR3 is made up of 14 amino acids. Germline CDR1 reads SGHRS; CDR2 reads YFSETQ. CDR3 DNA: TGCGCCAGCAGCTTGGGACAGACGCTTTCACCCCTCCACTTT. Its translation: CASSLGQTLSPLHF.

V and J are TRBV14 and TRBJ2-5, with 8 bases lining up with TRBD1. This CDR3 contains 17 residues. The trim removed 1 base at V and 3 bases at J, leaving 10 bases unmatched. CDR1 and CDR2 (germline): SGHDN, FVKESK. The CDR3 DNA follows: TGTGCCAGCAGCCAAGGCCCCTTGACGGGACAGGAAGAGACCCAGTACTTC. Encoded protein: CASSQGPLTGQEETQYF.

This clone was seen only once. This chain links TRBV10-2 with TRBJ1-1; no clear D gene. CDR1 is WSHSY and CDR2 is SAAADI in the germline V gene. This CDR3 is 14 amino acids long. V lost 2 bases and J 1 base, leaving 8 bases between the germline ends. The CDR3 nucleotides read TGCGCCAGCAGTGAGCTGCGGGGGAACACTGAAGCTTTCTTT. The encoded protein is CASSELRGNTEAFF.

The chain couples TRBV29-1 to TRBJ1-1; D is perhaps TRBD1 (5 bases). The CDR3 is 11 amino acids. Trimming pared 5 bases from V and 5 bases from J, leaving 9 bases between. In germline, CDR1 is SQVTM, CDR2 ANQGSEA. The CDR3 here is CSVLEGTEAFF. The CDR3 coding sequence is TGCAGCGTTCTGGAGGGGACTGAAGCTTTCTTT.

The CDR3 spells CASSSGGKNQPQHF. The CDR3 bases are TGTGCCAGCAGTTCAGGGGGTAAAAATCAGCCCCAGCATTTT. The rearrangement uses TRBV28 and TRBJ1-5; the match to TRBD1 covers 7 bases. Germline values: CDR1 MDHEN, CDR2 SYDVKM. CDR3 size: 14 residues. V dropped 4 bases and J dropped 4; count of bases not matched to a gene: 4.

The chain carries TRBV5-1 and TRBJ1-3; D remains ambiguous. The CDR3 is made up of 13 amino acids. The V gene lost 4 bases and the J gene lost 0 bases, with 5 bases spanning the gap. Germline V CDR1 and CDR2: SGHRS, YFSETQ. CDR3 nucleotides: TGCGCCAGCAGCCGGGACTCTGGAAACACCATATATTTT. Translated, it gives CASSRDSGNTIYF.

The chain is built from TRBV28 and TRBJ2-7; weak D call: TRBD2 (6 bases). The CDR3 sequence is 14 residues long. With 2 bases removed from V and 0 bases from J, the gap between germline ends came to 8 bases. From germline, CDR1 is MDHEN and CDR2 SYDVKM. The CDR3 reads CASSLGGASYEQYF. The CDR3 DNA is TGTGCCAGCAGTTTAGGAGGGGCCTCCTACGAGCAGTACTTC.

The V gene is TRBV7-7, the J gene TRBJ2-2, with D tentatively TRBD2 (6 bases). This CDR3 has 13 residues. Per the germline V gene, CDR1 is SSHAT and CDR2 is FNYEAQ (reference sequence). V lost 11 bases, J lost 1 base, and 11 bases lay in between. The CDR3 sequence is CALSGENTGELFF. In DNA, the CDR3 is TGTGCCCTTTCGGGGGAGAACACCGGGGAGCTGTTTTTT.

The chain recombines TRBV5-6 with TRBJ2-3; possible D gene TRBD1, 5 bases. Per the germline V gene, CDR1 is SGHDT and CDR2 is YYEEEE. V shed 0 bases and J shed 2 bases, with 10 bases lying between them. This CDR3 contains 15 residues. Here the CDR3 reads CASSLGPTDTDTQYF. The CDR3 DNA sequence: TGTGCCAGCAGCTTGGGCCCGACAGACACAGATACGCAGTATTTT.

V and J are TRBV5-6 and TRBJ1-3, with 7 bases identical to TRBD1. V gave up 2 bases and J gave up 4 bases; unmatched junction bases: 3. The CDR3 is 14 residues long. From germline, CDR1 is SGHDT and CDR2 YYEEEE. CDR3 protein: CASSLRQGGNTIYF. The CDR3 DNA reads as TGTGCCAGCAGCTTAAGACAGGGCGGAAACACCATATATTTT.

This clone was picked up a small number of times. V and J are TRBV3-1 (or the pseudogene TRBV3-2) and TRBJ1-6; D ambiguous. Trimming stripped 2 bases from V and 7 bases from J, with 15 bases between. CDR1 LGHDT and CDR2 YNNKEL come from the germline V gene (reference sequence). There are 16 residues in the CDR3. This chain's CDR3 is CASSQRSDPKNSPLHF. CDR3 nucleotide sequence: TGTGCCAGCAGCCAAAGGTCGGACCCTAAGAATTCACCCCTCCACTTT.

The chain uses TRBV5-1 and TRBJ1-1, with D possibly TRBD1 on 6 matching bases. CDR1 is SGHRS and CDR2 is YFSETQ in the germline V gene. Deletions cut 4 bases from V and 7 bases from J, with 11 bases between. There are 12 residues in the CDR3. The CDR3 spells CASSQDSYEAFF. In DNA, the CDR3 is TGCGCCAGCAGCCAGGACAGCTATGAAGCTTTCTTT. Full variable domain (outside the CDR3, taken from reference TRBV5-1 and TRBJ1-1): KAGVTQTPRYLIKTRGQQVTLSCSPISGHRSVSWYQQTPGQGLQFLFEYFSETQRNKGNFPGRFSGRQFSNSRSEMNVSTLELGDSALYLCASSQDSYEAFFGQGTRLTVV.

CDR3: CASSPWGDYGYTF. The CDR3 DNA reads as TGTGCCAGCTCACCATGGGGGGACTATGGCTACACCTTC. The V and J genes are TRBV18 and TRBJ1-2; the D gene is possibly TRBD1 (5 bases). This CDR3 is 13 amino acids long. V lost 2 bases, J lost 3 bases, and 7 bases lay in between. Germline V CDR1 and CDR2: KGHSH, LQKENI.

The rearrangement joins TRBV6-5 to TRBJ1-2; possibly TRBD1 for D (6 bases). The CDR3 is 12 residues long. The V end was cut by 6 bases, the J end by 8 bases, with 13 bases between. Germline assignment: CDR1 MNHEY and CDR2 SVGAGI. CDR3 protein: CASRLGQQGYTF. The DNA of the CDR3 is TGTGCCAGCAGACTCGGACAGCAAGGCTACACCTTC.

The chain recombines TRBV9 with TRBJ2-5; 9 positions agree with TRBD2. Trimming cost V 0 bases and J 5 bases; bases outside gene matches: 11. Germline assignment: CDR1 SGDLS and CDR2 YYNGEE. The CDR3 runs to 17 residues. CDR3 residues: CASSVAGSGSYKETQYF. The CDR3, as DNA: TGTGCCAGCAGCGTAGCGGGTAGCGGGAGTTATAAGGAGACCCAGTACTTC.

Comment on this clone: At one of its ends the junction is not consistent with the germline gene, which may arise from a read error. V usage is TRBV11-3 and J usage is TRBJ2-1; D perhaps matches TRBD2 (7 bases). CDR3 size: 16 residues. Germline V gene sequence: CDR1 SGHNT, CDR2 YENEEA. CDR3 amino acids: CATSLFGGTGGNEQFF. The CDR3 coding sequence is TGTGCCACCAGCTTATTTGGGGGCACGGGGGGCAATGAGCAGTTCTTC.

The chain links TRBV7-6 to TRBJ2-3; D gene ambiguous. The CDR3 totals 12 residues. V was shortened by 2 bases and J by 6 bases, with 6 bases between the two germline ends. Germline loops: CDR1 SGHVS, CDR2 FNYEAQ. CDR3 DNA sequence: TGTGCCAGCAGCTTACCGTTGGATACGCAGTATTTT. It specifies CASSLPLDTQYF.

J is TRBJ2-7 and V is TRBV21-1. TRBV21-1 is deemed a pseudogene. This CDR3 comprises 13 residues. The CDR3 nucleotides read TGTGCCAGCAGACGACGTTGCTCCTACGAGCAGTACTTC. This encodes CASRRRCSYEQYF.